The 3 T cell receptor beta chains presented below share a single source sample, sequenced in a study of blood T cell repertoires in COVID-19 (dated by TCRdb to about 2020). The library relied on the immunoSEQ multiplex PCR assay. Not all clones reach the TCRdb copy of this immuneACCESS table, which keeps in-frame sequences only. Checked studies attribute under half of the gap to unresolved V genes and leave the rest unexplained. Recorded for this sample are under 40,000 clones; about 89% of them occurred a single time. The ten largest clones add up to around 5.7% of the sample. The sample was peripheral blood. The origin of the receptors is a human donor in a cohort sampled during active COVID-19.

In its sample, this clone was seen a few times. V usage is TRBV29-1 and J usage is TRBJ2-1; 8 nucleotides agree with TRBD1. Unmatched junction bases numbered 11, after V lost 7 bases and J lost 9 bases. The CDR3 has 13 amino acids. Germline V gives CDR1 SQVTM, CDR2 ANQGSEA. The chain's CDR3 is CSAQGAPTGEQFF. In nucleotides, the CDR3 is TGCAGCGCTCAGGGGGCCCCTACAGGTGAGCAGTTCTTC.

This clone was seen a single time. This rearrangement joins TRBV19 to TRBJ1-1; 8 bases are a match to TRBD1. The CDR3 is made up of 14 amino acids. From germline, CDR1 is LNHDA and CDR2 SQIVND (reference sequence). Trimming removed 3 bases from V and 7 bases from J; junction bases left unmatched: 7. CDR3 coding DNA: TGTGCCAGTAGTATCACAGGGGGAGGAGGTGAAGCTTTCTTT. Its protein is CASSITGGGGEAFF. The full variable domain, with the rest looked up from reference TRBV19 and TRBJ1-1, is DGGITQSPKYLFRKEGQNVTLSCEQNLNHDAMYWYRQDPGQGLRLIYYSQIVNDFQKGDIAEGYSVSREKKESFPLTVTSAQKNPTAFYLCASSITGGGGEAFFGQGTRLTVV.

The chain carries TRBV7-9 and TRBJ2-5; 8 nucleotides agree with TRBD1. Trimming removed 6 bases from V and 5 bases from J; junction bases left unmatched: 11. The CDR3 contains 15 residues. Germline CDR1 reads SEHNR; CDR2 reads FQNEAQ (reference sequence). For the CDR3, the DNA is TGTGCCAGCAGTCTAGGAGGCAGGGGGCGCGAGACCCAGTACTTC. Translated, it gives CASSLGGRGRETQYF.